This T cell receptor beta chain was obtained from a study of T cell responses to AZD1222 COVID-19 vaccine. Study context: Second-dose groups at about 4 or about 12 weeks were pooled. Study-wide results and limits: Samples come after the peak T cell response, not at day 14. Donors skewed white British and female; clonal diversity was possibly underestimated.

Notes on this clone: The antigen is not known.

The method was immunoSEQ multiplex PCR; TCRdb's version includes in-frame clones alone and lacks a portion of them. This table holds 90,000 to 130,000 clones, about 86% found once. Trimming took off 8 bases at V and 4 bases at J, with 15 bases between the two ends. CDR3 length: 14 amino acids. Germline V gene sequence: CDR1 MDHEN, CDR2 SYDVKM. V gene TRBV28 combines with J gene TRBJ1-3, with D tentatively TRBD1 (6 bases). Specimen: peripheral blood, collected on day 0 of AZD1222 vaccination. The TCR was taken from an adult in good health. The CDR3 loop is CASRPGGEGNTIYF. The CDR3 DNA follows: TGTGCCAGCCGCCCGGGGGGCGAGGGAAACACCATATATTTT.